The 12 T cell receptor beta chains given below trace back to one sample, sequenced in a study of identical twins. TCRdb passed the 5' RACE reads through MiXCR, listing each CDR3 protein once. Among just over 450,000 distinct CDR3 sequences listed, 11% to 15% were seen once. The same sample was also used in a study of yellow fever vaccine responses in identical twins.

The sample was CD4+ T cells sorted from blood. The receptors shown here come from a woman aged 18-35 years in good health.

This chain connects TRBV20-1 to TRBJ1-1; D is perhaps TRBD1 (6 bases). The CDR3 is 13 amino acids. V was trimmed by 0 bases and J by 8 bases, leaving 13 bases between them. Germline-derived CDR1 and CDR2 are DFQATT and SNEGSKA (reference sequence). CDR3 nucleotide sequence: TGCAGTGCTAGAGAGCGGGGGGCTGGGGAAGCTTTCTTT. It codes for CSARERGAGEAFF.

This chain links TRBV5-1 with TRBJ2-7; D ambiguous. The CDR3 extends over 9 amino acids. V gave up 8 bases and J gave up 4 bases, with 4 bases separating them. Germline-derived CDR1 and CDR2 are SGHRS and YFSETQ. CDR3 sequence: CARKYEQYF. CDR3 nucleotide sequence: TGCGCCAGGAAATACGAGCAGTACTTC.

The V gene is TRBV7-2, the J gene TRBJ2-7; TRBD2 matches 11 bases. J was trimmed by 3 bases and V by 5 bases; bases with no gene match: 6. The V gene's germline CDR1 is SGHTA and CDR2 FQGNSA. CDR3 length: 15 amino acids. CDR3 nucleotide sequence: TGTGCCAGCAGCCCAGTGGGGACTAGCGGCTACGAGCAGTACTTC. Translation: CASSPVGTSGYEQYF.

This clonotype came up a few times. This rearrangement joins TRBV2 to TRBJ1-1; 7 bases align to TRBD1. Per the germline V gene, CDR1 is SNHLY and CDR2 is FYNNEI. The length of the CDR3 is 13 residues. The V and J ends lost 1 base and 10 bases, in that order; junction bases with no gene match: 6. CDR3 DNA: TGTGCCAGCAGTGAAGACCAGGGGGTCGGAGCTTTCTTT. Protein sequence: CASSEDQGVGAFF.

This clonotype was seen a handful of times. CDR3: CASSLYPDKAIYEQYF. For the CDR3, the DNA is TGCGCCAGCAGCCTATACCCGGACAAGGCGATCTACGAGCAGTACTTC. The J gene is TRBJ2-7, the V gene TRBV4-1; a weak D match, TRBD1 (5 bases). This CDR3 has 16 amino acids. Germline lookup yields CDR1 MGHRA and CDR2 YSYEKL. V was cut by 4 bases and J by 3 bases, with 19 bases left in between.

This clonotype has ten or more counts. The chain combines TRBV28 with TRBJ2-1, with 7 bases identical to TRBD2. Trimming cost V 7 bases and J 5 bases; bases outside gene matches: 14. Germline loops: CDR1 MDHEN, CDR2 SYDVKM. The CDR3 is made up of 16 amino acids. The CDR3 nucleotides are TGTGCCAGCAATTCGATCCCGGGAGGTTTGAACAATGAGCAGTTCTTC. Encoded protein: CASNSIPGGLNNEQFF.

This clonotype occurred a few times. The chain is built from TRBV20-1 and TRBJ2-5; no reliable D call. This CDR3 contains 12 residues. Germline CDR1 reads DFQATT; CDR2 reads SNEGSKA (reference sequence). Trimming took off 4 bases at V and 5 bases at J, with 11 bases between the two ends. CDR3 sequence (DNA): TGCAGTGCTACCTTACCAGCCGAGACCCAGTACTTC. Translation gives CSATLPAETQYF.

In its sample, this clonotype was seen a few times. The J gene is TRBJ1-1, the V gene TRBV29-1; D perhaps matches TRBD1 (5 bases). V was shortened by 8 bases and J by 5 bases, with 18 bases between the two germline ends. Per germline, CDR1 SQVTM and CDR2 ANQGSEA. The CDR3 totals 13 residues. Here the CDR3 reads CSTAGPTLTEAFF. CDR3 sequence (DNA): TGCAGCACCGCAGGGCCGACCTTGACTGAAGCTTTCTTT. Full variable domain (remainder filled in from reference TRBV29-1 and TRBJ1-1): SAVISQKPSRDICQRGTSLTIQCQVDSQVTMMFWYRQQPGQSLTLIATANQGSEATYESGFVIDKFPISRPNLTFSTLTVSNMSPEDSSIYLCSTAGPTLTEAFFGQGTRLTVV.

The chain has TRBV7-2 and TRBJ1-4, with D unclear. Trimming left V 4 bases short and J 7 bases short, with 19 bases between. The CDR3 is 16 residues long. Germline CDR1 reads SGHTA; CDR2 reads FQGNSA. The DNA for the CDR3 is TGTGCCAGCAGCTCATCGACCGCCCACCGGGGTGAAAAACTGTTTTTT. Protein product: CASSSSTAHRGEKLFF.

This clonotype was recorded at least ten times. The chain recombines TRBV9 with TRBJ2-3; 8 bases align to TRBD2. Germline V gene lookup returns CDR1 SGDLS and CDR2 YYNGEE. The V gene end was trimmed by 0 bases and the J gene end by 6 bases; junction bases not matched to a gene: 24. The CDR3 spans 21 residues. CDR3 sequence: CASSVATGTGGQVRSSDTQYF. CDR3 coding DNA: TGTGCCAGCAGCGTAGCTACTGGGACGGGGGGGCAAGTTCGTTCATCTGATACGCAGTATTTT. Combining the CDR3 with reference TRBV9 and TRBJ2-3 gives the whole variable domain DSGVTQTPKHLITATGQRVTLRCSPRSGDLSVYWYQQSLDQGLQFLIQYYNGEERAKGNILERFSAQQFPDLHSELNLSSLELGDSALYFCASSVATGTGGQVRSSDTQYFGPGTRLTVL.

As concerns this clonotype: The junction does not match germline at one end; this may be a read error. The rearrangement uses TRBV7-7 and TRBJ2-7; 7 bases are shared with TRBD1. Germline values: CDR1 SSHAT, CDR2 FNYEAQ (reference sequence). This CDR3 has 15 residues. CDR3 in amino acids: CASSPLRQGRYEQYF. The CDR3 region has the DNA TGTGCTAGCAGCCCTTTGCGACAGGGCCGATACGAGCAGTACTTC. Supplemented by reference TRBV7-7 and TRBJ2-7, the full variable domain reads GAGVSQSPRYKVTKRGQDVTLRCDPISSHATLYWYQQALGQGPEFLTYFNYEAQPDKSGLPSDRFSAERPEGSISTLTIQRTEQRDSAMYRCASSPLRQGRYEQYFGPGTRLTVT.

This sequence joins TRBV2 and TRBJ2-1; D might be TRBD1 or TRBD2, each matching 6 bases. V dropped 6 bases and J dropped 2 bases, with 14 bases sitting between them. The germline V gene has CDR1 SNHLY and CDR2 FYNNEI. This CDR3 has 15 residues. CDR3 amino acids: CASSAEGGTYNEQFF. The CDR3 DNA sequence: TGTGCCAGCAGCGCCGAGGGGGGAACCTACAATGAGCAGTTCTTC.